The 30 T cell receptor beta chains reported below all come from one sample, sequenced in a study of control samples from healthy donors and cancer patients. The assay was immunoSEQ multiplex PCR, and TCRdb's table has in-frame clones only and misses some. The sample includes around 99,000 clones, about nine tenths of them seen just once. The material sequenced was blood. The receptors here all came from a human donor in good health. The donor label of this sample is uncertain.

The chain recombines TRBV28 with TRBJ2-3; perhaps TRBD1 as D (5 bases). Trimming stripped 0 bases from V and 5 bases from J, with 12 bases between. CDR1 and CDR2 from the germline V gene are MDHEN and SYDVKM. The CDR3 totals 15 residues. CDR3 protein: CASSLWTEEEDTQYF. In nucleotides, the CDR3 is TGTGCCAGCAGTTTATGGACAGAGGAAGAAGATACGCAGTATTTT.

The rearrangement links TRBV5-1 to TRBJ1-4; TRBD1 might be the D (6 bases). The V and J ends lost 10 bases and 8 bases respectively, with 18 bases between them. The CDR3 runs 13 residues. Germline CDR1 and CDR2: SGHRS and YFSETQ. The CDR3 DNA is TGCGCCTGCACGACAGGACGAGGGGAAAAACTGTTTTTT. This translates into CACTTGRGEKLFF.

The gene calls are TRBV6-1 and TRBJ2-3; D is uncertain. Trimming left V 1 base short and J 5 bases short, with 7 bases between. CDR1 is MNHNS, CDR2 SASEGT, per germline. CDR3 length: 13 residues. CDR3 sequence (DNA): TGTGCCAGCAGTGAAGGGAGACTAGATACGCAGTATTTT. Amino acids: CASSEGRLDTQYF.

V and J are TRBV10-3 and TRBJ1-2; no definite D call. Trimming stripped 3 bases from V and 4 bases from J, with 6 bases between. The CDR3 consists of 12 residues. Germline V gene data show CDR1 as ENHRY and CDR2 as SYGVKD. The CDR3 nucleotides are TGTGCCATCAGTGATGACGGCTATGGCTACACCTTC. Encoded protein: CAISDDGYGYTF.

A word on this clone: Other DNA sequences from this sample encode an identical CDR3 as well. The chain recombines TRBV5-4 with TRBJ1-1; TRBD1 is a possible D gene (5 bases). Trimming shortened V by 1 base and J by 0 bases, and 10 bases separated the two germline ends. The CDR3 consists of 15 residues. Germline V gene data show CDR1 as SGHNT and CDR2 as YYREEE (reference sequence). The CDR3 sequence is CASSLNQGLNTEAFF. The DNA of the CDR3 is TGTGCCAGCAGCTTGAATCAGGGATTGAACACTGAAGCTTTCTTT.

The chain has TRBV28 and TRBJ1-1; tentative D call: TRBD1 (6 bases). Germline V gene data show CDR1 as MDHEN and CDR2 as SYDVKM. The CDR3 sequence is 14 residues long. V lost 6 bases and J 0 bases, leaving 11 bases between the germline ends. CDR3 in DNA: TGTGCCAGCAGAGGGGGGCCCATGAACACTGAAGCTTTCTTT. Its protein is CASRGGPMNTEAFF.

As regards this clone: Other DNA variants within this sample encode the same CDR3. V and J are TRBV5-1 and TRBJ1-1; D gene ambiguous. The CDR3 contains 13 residues. V lost 0 bases, J lost 5 bases, and 8 bases lay in between. From germline, CDR1 is SGHRS and CDR2 YFSETQ. The CDR3 DNA reads TGCGCCAGCAGCTTGGCCGGGGATACTGAAGCTTTCTTT. Translated, it gives CASSLAGDTEAFF.

This rearrangement joins TRBV10-2 to TRBJ2-1, with D hard to call. The V end was cut by 7 bases, the J end by 0 bases, with 7 bases between. Germline CDR1 WSHSY, CDR2 SAAADI. The CDR3 runs to 13 residues. In DNA form, the CDR3 reads TGCGCCAGCACGGCCCGCTCCTACAATGAGCAGTTCTTC. It codes for CASTARSYNEQFF.

V is TRBV20-1 and J is TRBJ1-1; no definite D call. The CDR3 is made up of 12 amino acids. Germline values: CDR1 DFQATT, CDR2 SNEGSKA (reference sequence). The V and J ends lost 4 bases and 4 bases respectively, with 10 bases between them. This CDR3 is CSATESTTEAFF. In nucleotides, the CDR3 is TGCAGTGCTACTGAGAGTACCACTGAAGCTTTCTTT.

The chain uses TRBV7-3 and TRBJ2-6; TRBD1 matches 9 bases. V was pared by 1 base and J by 1 base, with 5 bases of the junction left unmatched. CDR1 is SGHTA, CDR2 FQGTGA, per germline. The CDR3 totals 18 residues. The CDR3 region is CASSLSSGTGSGANVLTF. The CDR3 DNA reads TGTGCCAGCAGCTTAAGCTCTGGGACAGGGTCTGGGGCCAACGTCCTGACTTTC. Together with reference TRBV7-3 and TRBJ2-6, the CDR3 gives the full variable domain: GAGVSQTPSNKVTEKGKYVELRCDPISGHTALYWYRQSLGQGPEFLIYFQGTGAADDSGLPNDRFFAVRPEGSVSTLKIQRTERGDSAVYLCASSLSSGTGSGANVLTFGAGSRLTVL.

V usage is TRBV10-3 and J usage is TRBJ1-1, with 8 bases that match TRBD1. Trimming at V came to 2 bases and at J to 0 bases, leaving 5 bases not matched to a gene. Per the germline V gene, CDR1 is ENHRY and CDR2 is SYGVKD. The CDR3 is 16 residues long. The CDR3 nucleotides are TGTGCCATCAGTGAGACGACAGGGGTCCTGAACACTGAAGCTTTCTTT. It codes for CAISETTGVLNTEAFF.

The J gene is TRBJ1-5, the V gene TRBV30; D unclear. The V end was cut by 4 bases, the J end by 7 bases, with 14 bases between. This CDR3 is 13 amino acids long. The germline V gene has CDR1 GTSNPN and CDR2 SVGIG (reference sequence). The CDR3 nucleotides are TGTGCCTGGAACCCACGCCTGGGGCAGCCCCAGCATTTT. This encodes CAWNPRLGQPQHF.

The chain employs TRBV12-3 or TRBV12-4 and TRBJ1-2; no firm D call. Trimming stripped 4 bases from V and 9 bases from J, with 9 bases between. The CDR3 runs to 11 residues. CDR3 nucleotides: TGTGCCAGCAGTTCCTCTATGAGCTACACCTTC. It translates to CASSSSMSYTF.

This sequence joins TRBV5-1 and TRBJ2-3, with D possibly TRBD2 on 5 matching bases. Germline lookup yields CDR1 SGHRS and CDR2 YFSETQ. The CDR3 is made up of 12 amino acids. Trimming shortened V by 4 bases and J by 6 bases, and 9 bases separated the two germline ends. In DNA form, the CDR3 reads TGCGCCAGCAGCCCCCCTAGCGATACGCAGTATTTT. It translates to CASSPPSDTQYF.

The chain is built from TRBV9 and TRBJ2-5; D may correspond to TRBD1 or TRBD2 (6 bases each). The CDR3 loop spans 16 amino acids. Trimming left V 0 bases short and J 7 bases short, with 19 bases between. Germline V gene data show CDR1 as SGDLS and CDR2 as YYNGEE. The CDR3 DNA reads TGTGCCAGCAGCGTAGATTCGGGGGCTATAGGGTCGACCCAGTACTTC. Translated, it gives CASSVDSGAIGSTQYF.

The chain links TRBV5-1 to TRBJ1-1; 8 nucleotides agree with TRBD1. This CDR3 has 15 residues. Trimming cost V 3 bases and J 4 bases; bases outside gene matches: 8. Germline V CDR1 and CDR2: SGHRS, YFSETQ. As DNA, the CDR3 is TGCGCCAGCAGCTCCTTCGGACAGGGCGGCACTGAAGCTTTCTTT. It codes for CASSSFGQGGTEAFF.

The table lists this clone with a count of one. The gene calls are TRBV19 and TRBJ2-6; D is perhaps TRBD1 or TRBD2 (5 bases each). The CDR3 is 17 residues long. Trimming took off 10 bases at V and 1 base at J, with 20 bases between the two ends. Germline assignment: CDR1 LNHDA and CDR2 SQIVND (reference sequence). CDR3 coding DNA: TGTGCCACCCTGGTCCAGAGGGGAATTTCTGGGGCCAACGTCCTGACTTTC. Its protein is CATLVQRGISGANVLTF.

The chain combines TRBV19 with TRBJ2-3; D gene uncertain. V lost 7 bases to trimming and J lost 6 bases, with 8 bases between them. Germline V CDR1 and CDR2: LNHDA, SQIVND (reference sequence). This CDR3 is built from 11 residues. The CDR3 spells CASTSRDTQYF. The CDR3 DNA sequence: TGTGCCAGTACGTCCCGTGATACGCAGTATTTT.

The gene calls are TRBV30 and TRBJ2-5, with D possibly being TRBD1 or TRBD2 (5 bases each). V shed 0 bases and J shed 4 bases, with 24 bases lying between them. Germline assignment: CDR1 GTSNPN and CDR2 SVGIG (reference sequence). The CDR3 covers 18 residues. DNA of the CDR3: TGTGCCTGGAGTGTCGGTCCTCGACCGAGGGGACGTCGAGAGACCCAGTACTTC. This sequence encodes CAWSVGPRPRGRRETQYF.

This rearrangement joins TRBV18 to TRBJ1-6; D gene ambiguous. This CDR3 is 16 amino acids long. Trimming took off 0 bases at V and 7 bases at J, with 13 bases between the two ends. Germline V gene lookup returns CDR1 KGHSH and CDR2 LQKENI. This CDR3 reads CASSPPVGFGNSPLHF. The CDR3 bases are TGTGCCAGCTCACCACCGGTGGGGTTCGGCAATTCACCCCTCCACTTT.

The rearrangement uses TRBV19 and TRBJ2-5; tentative D call: TRBD2 (5 bases). Per the germline V gene, CDR1 is LNHDA and CDR2 is SQIVND (reference sequence). With 6 bases removed from V and 5 bases from J, the gap between germline ends came to 13 bases. This CDR3 has 13 residues. DNA of the CDR3: TGTGCCAGTAGCTGGACGAGGGTGGAGACCCAGTACTTC. It is translated as CASSWTRVETQYF.

The chain employs TRBV10-3 and TRBJ1-1; possible D gene TRBD1, 5 bases. Trimming removed 0 bases at V and 4 bases at J, with 18 bases between. In germline, CDR1 is ENHRY, CDR2 SYGVKD. This CDR3 has 17 amino acids. The CDR3 reads CAISESRGRGAGTEAFF. Here the CDR3 DNA reads TGTGCCATCAGTGAGTCCCGGGGCAGAGGGGCGGGCACTGAAGCTTTCTTT.

In this sample, this clone turned up once. V is TRBV24-1 and J is TRBJ1-1; D is ambiguous. V dropped 12 bases and J dropped 1 base, with 20 bases sitting between them. Germline V gene data show CDR1 as KGHDR and CDR2 as SFDVKD. This CDR3 region has 15 residues. CDR3 sequence reads: CASPLGHFWNTEAFF. CDR3 sequence (DNA): TGTGCCTCCCCCTTAGGGCACTTTTGGAACACTGAAGCTTTCTTT.

A single count supports this clone. V and J are TRBV5-1 and TRBJ1-1; 7 bases are a match to TRBD1. Trimming cost V 4 bases and J 0 bases; bases outside gene matches: 6. This CDR3 is 15 amino acids long. Germline loops: CDR1 SGHRS, CDR2 YFSETQ. CDR3 loop: CASSQSTGLNTEAFF. The CDR3 coding sequence is TGCGCCAGCAGCCAGTCGACAGGGTTGAACACTGAAGCTTTCTTT.

V gene TRBV28 combines with J gene TRBJ1-5, with TRBD1 matching 8 bases. Trimming at V came to 5 bases and at J to 1 base, leaving 4 bases not matched to a gene. This CDR3 is 15 amino acids long. CDR1 and CDR2 from the germline V gene are MDHEN and SYDVKM. The CDR3 spells CASSKQGGSNQPQHF. CDR3 nucleotides: TGTGCCAGCAGTAAACAGGGGGGAAGCAATCAGCCCCAGCATTTT.

V usage is TRBV7-7 and J usage is TRBJ1-4; D is uncertain. The V end was cut by 2 bases, the J end by 10 bases, with 11 bases between. The CDR3 runs 13 residues. Germline CDR1 is SSHAT and CDR2 is FNYEAQ (reference sequence). The CDR3 protein is CASSLSSEGKLFF. The CDR3 DNA reads as TGTGCCAGCAGCTTATCTTCGGAGGGAAAACTGTTTTTT.

The chain is built from TRBV6-2 or TRBV6-3 and TRBJ2-5; D gene uncertain. CDR1 and CDR2 (germline): MNHEY, SVGEGT. The ends were cut back, 5 bases at V and 4 bases at J, with 14 bases in the middle. This CDR3 spans 14 amino acids. CDR3 in DNA: TGTGCCAGCAGTAAAGGATTAGAAACAGAGACCCAGTACTTC. Its translation is CASSKGLETETQYF.

The chain recombines TRBV7-6 with TRBJ2-1; 10 nucleotides line up with TRBD2. The J segment lost 7 bases and the V segment lost 1 base, leaving 7 bases of the junction unmatched. The CDR3 contains 16 residues. Per the germline V gene, CDR1 is SGHVS and CDR2 is FNYEAQ. DNA for the CDR3: TGTGCCAGCAGCTTAGTTCGGGCTAGCGGGGGTAATGAGCAGTTCTTC. Protein sequence: CASSLVRASGGNEQFF.

The gene calls are TRBV5-1 and TRBJ2-1, with 7 bases aligning to TRBD1. J gave up 1 base and V 0 bases, and 1 base lay outside the gene matches. The CDR3 has 15 residues. Germline values: CDR1 SGHRS, CDR2 YFSETQ. For the CDR3, the DNA is TGCGCCAGCAGCTTGGGACAGGGTTCCTACAATGAGCAGTTCTTC. Translation: CASSLGQGSYNEQFF.

This clone was found once. V is TRBV9 and J is TRBJ2-5, with TRBD1 as a possible D gene (6 bases). Germline V CDR1 and CDR2: SGDLS, YYNGEE. V shed 0 bases and J shed 1 base, with 13 bases lying between them. The CDR3 extends over 16 amino acids. The chain's CDR3 is CASSVGVGGVQETQYF. The DNA for the CDR3 is TGTGCCAGCAGCGTAGGGGTAGGGGGTGTCCAAGAGACCCAGTACTTC.